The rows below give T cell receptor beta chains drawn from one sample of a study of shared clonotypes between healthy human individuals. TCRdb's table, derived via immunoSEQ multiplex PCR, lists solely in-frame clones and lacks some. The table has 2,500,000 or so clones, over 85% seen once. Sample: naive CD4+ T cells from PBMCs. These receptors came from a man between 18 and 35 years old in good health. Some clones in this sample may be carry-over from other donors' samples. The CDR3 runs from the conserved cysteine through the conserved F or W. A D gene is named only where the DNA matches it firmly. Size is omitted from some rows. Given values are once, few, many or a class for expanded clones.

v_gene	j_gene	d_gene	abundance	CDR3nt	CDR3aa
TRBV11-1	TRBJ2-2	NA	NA	TGTGCCAGCAGCTTAAGCAGGGCGAACACCGGGGAGCTGTTTTTT	CASSLSRANTGELFF
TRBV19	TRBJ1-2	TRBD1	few	TGTGCCAGTAGTGACAGGGTCTATGGCTACACCTTC	CASSDRVYGYTF
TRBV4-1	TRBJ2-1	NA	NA	TGCGCCAGCAGCCAAGGGTTTGGCAGGGCAGCCAATGAGCAGTTCTTC	CASSQGFGRAANEQFF
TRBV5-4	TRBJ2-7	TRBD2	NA	TGTGCCAGCAGGTCCGGGCGGGAGGGCCTCTACGAGCAGTACTTC	CASRSGREGLYEQYF
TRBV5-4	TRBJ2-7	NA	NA	TGTGCCAGCAACCGCGACAGGACGACCTACGAGCAGTACTTC	CASNRDRTTYEQYF
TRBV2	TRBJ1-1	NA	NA	TGTGCCAGCAATCTCCTAAACACTGAAGCTTTCTTT	CASNLLNTEAFF
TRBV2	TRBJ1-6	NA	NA	TGTGCCAGCAGAGGGGACCATAATTCACCCCTCCACTTT	CASRGDHNSPLHF
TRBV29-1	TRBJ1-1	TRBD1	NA	TGCAGCGTTGTTCGGGCAGGGGGCAGTGAAGCTTTCTTT	CSVVRAGGSEAFF
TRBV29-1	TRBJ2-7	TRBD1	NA	TGCAGCGTTGACGGGACAGGGCCCTACGAGCAGTACTTC	CSVDGTGPYEQYF
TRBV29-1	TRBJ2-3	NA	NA	TGCAGCGTTACTAGGGGGGATACGCAGTATTTT	CSVTRGDTQYF
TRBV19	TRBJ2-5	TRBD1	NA	TGTGCCAGTAGTACCGGACAGGGTACCGAGACCCAGTACTTC	CASSTGQGTETQYF
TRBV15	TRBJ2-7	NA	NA	TGTGCCACCAGCAGAGATCCGAGGTACGAGCAGTACTTC	CATSRDPRYEQYF
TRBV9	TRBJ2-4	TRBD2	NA	TGTGCCAGCAGCCCAACCTCGCTGGCGGGAGGGCCCGGGGACAAAAACATTCAGTACTTC	CASSPTSLAGGPGDKNIQYF
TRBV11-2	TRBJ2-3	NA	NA	TGTGCCAGCAGCTTTATCACAGATACGCAGTATTTT	CASSFITDTQYF
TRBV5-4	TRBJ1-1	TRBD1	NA	TGTGCCAGCAGCCTCAGGGGGAGTGGTGCTTTCTTT	CASSLRGSGAFF
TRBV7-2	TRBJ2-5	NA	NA	TGTGCCAGCAGCTTAGTACCGGCCCTTCGAGAGACCCAGTACTTC	CASSLVPALRETQYF
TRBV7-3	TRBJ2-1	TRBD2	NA	TGTGCCAGCAGCTTAGGCGTTAGCGGGAATGAGCAGTTCTTC	CASSLGVSGNEQFF
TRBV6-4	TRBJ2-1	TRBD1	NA	TGTGCCAGCAGTGCGAGGACAGGTCACAATGAGCAGTTCTTC	CASSARTGHNEQFF
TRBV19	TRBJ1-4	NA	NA	TGTGCCAGTAGTATGAGGACACCCCGAAGAGATGAAAAACTGTTTTTT	CASSMRTPRRDEKLFF
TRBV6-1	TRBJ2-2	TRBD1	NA	TGTGCCAGCAGTTTCAGGGGGCGTTCCGGGGAGCTGTTTTTT	CASSFRGRSGELFF
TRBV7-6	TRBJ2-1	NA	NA	TGTGCCAGCAGCGAAACTGACTTATTCAATGAGCAGTTCTTC	CASSETDLFNEQFF
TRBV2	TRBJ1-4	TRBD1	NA	TGTGCCAGCAGTGACGACAGGGCAACTAATGAAAAACTGTTTTTT	CASSDDRATNEKLFF
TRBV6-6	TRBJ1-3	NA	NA	TGTGCCAGCAGTTACTTTTCCGGAAACACCATATATTTT	CASSYFSGNTIYF
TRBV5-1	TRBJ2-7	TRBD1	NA	TGCGCCAGCAGCCCGCCCGGGACAGGCTCCGAGCAGTACTTC	CASSPPGTGSEQYF
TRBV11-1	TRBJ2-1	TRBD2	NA	TGTGCCAGCAGCCCCAGTGGGGCGGGAGGGCCCCCCTACAATGAGCAGTTCTTC	CASSPSGAGGPPYNEQFF
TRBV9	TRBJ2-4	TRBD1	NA	TGTGCCAGCAGCGGCGACAGGGGGCAATCGAACATTCAGTACTTC	CASSGDRGQSNIQYF